This T cell receptor beta chain emerged from a study of cytomegalovirus exposure and HLA in healthy donors. Study-level results: The study listed under 200 cytomegalovirus-associated TCR beta chains. A highly shared variant cluster was judged a likely technical artifact.

This CDR3 has 13 amino acids. Germline values: CDR1 SNHLY, CDR2 FYNNEI. V dropped 5 bases and J dropped 4; count of bases not matched to a gene: 3. A remark on this clone: What it binds is unknown.

The PCR had 60 Vbeta and 13 Jbeta primers. Sequencing was performed with immunoSEQ multiplex PCR; in TCRdb, only in-frame clones are kept and a portion is missing. This sample yields some 110,000 clones, of which about 76% are seen a single time; about 6.1% belongs to the top ten. The V and J genes are TRBV2 and TRBJ1-2, with 8 bases fitting TRBD1. This sequence was found in a woman in her forties or fifties in good health and CMV-seropositive. The material sequenced was PBMCs. The chain's CDR3 is CASSSGQGYGYTF. The CDR3 region has the DNA TGTGCCAGCAGTTCTGGACAGGGCTATGGCTACACCTTC.